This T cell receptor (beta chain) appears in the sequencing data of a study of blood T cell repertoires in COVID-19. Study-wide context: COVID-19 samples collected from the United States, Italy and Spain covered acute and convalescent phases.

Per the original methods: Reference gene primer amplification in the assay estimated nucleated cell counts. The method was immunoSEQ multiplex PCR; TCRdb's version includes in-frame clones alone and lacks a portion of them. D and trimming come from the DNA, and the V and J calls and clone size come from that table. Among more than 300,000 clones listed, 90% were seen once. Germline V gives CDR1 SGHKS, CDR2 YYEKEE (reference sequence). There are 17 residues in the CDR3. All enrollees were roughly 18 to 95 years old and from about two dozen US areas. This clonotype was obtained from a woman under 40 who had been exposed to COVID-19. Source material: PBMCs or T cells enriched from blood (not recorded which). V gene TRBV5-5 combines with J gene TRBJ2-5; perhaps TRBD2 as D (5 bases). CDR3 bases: TGTGCTGCTTCGGAGCGGAACGCCATCATACCTCCGAGGGACCAGTACTTC. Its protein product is CAASERNAIIPPRDQYF.